This T cell receptor (beta chain) was identified in a study of T-cell memory formation after mild COVID-19. TCRdb reprocessed the 5' RACE reads with MiXCR, giving one entry per CDR3 protein. The sample records about 350,000 distinct CDR3 sequences, roughly 14% being singletons. This receptor was identified in a man younger than 35 who had mild COVID-19 (a few samples of this study predate the infection). Cell type and time point are not known. The sequenced sample was PBMCs or a T cell subset sorted from them (not recorded which).

In DNA, the CDR3 is TGTGCCAGCTTAGGATCGGGGGAGTACTACAATGAGCAGTTCTTC. This encodes CASLGSGEYYNEQFF. V is TRBV2 and J is TRBJ2-1; weak D call: TRBD2 (6 bases). V was shortened by 8 bases and J by 3 bases, with 17 bases between the two germline ends. The CDR3 length is 15 residues. CDR1 and CDR2 (germline): SNHLY, FYNNEI.